This TCR beta chain is drawn from a study of healthy donors' naive CD4 and CD8 T cells. Study as a whole: Three donor age groups were sampled: 20-25, 40-50 and 60-70 years; half female. All functional IMGT TCR alpha variants were covered by new primers.

As regards this clonotype: Its antigen remains unknown.

The V end was cut by 3 bases, the J end by 6 bases, with 12 bases between. The germline V gene has CDR1 MNHEY and CDR2 SVGAGI. The CDR3 totals 14 residues. Each TCR library used 500 ng of total RNA and a linear amplification protocol. Using its own MiXCR run on the reads, TCRdb lists one record per CDR3 protein. The sample holds 200,000 or so distinct CDR3 sequences; 65% to 75% are singletons and the top ten take 2% to 2.5%. Study outcomes and limitations: CDR3 charge plus V and J genes appeared to account for roughly 12% of CD4/CD8 variance. Negatively charged CDR3s marked CD8+ lineage; positively charged CDR3s marked CD4+ lineage.

Source material: naive CD4+ and CD8+ T cells sorted from blood, pooled from several donors. V and J are TRBV6-5 and TRBJ1-5, with no clear D. The sequence came from a pool of human donors in good health; the sample pools cells from several healthy donors. This CDR3 is CASSYLRGGQPQHF. CDR3 coding DNA: TGTGCCAGCAGTTATCTCCGAGGAGGTCAGCCCCAGCATTTT.